These T cell receptor beta chains were read from a single sample in a study of cytomegalovirus exposure and HLA in healthy donors. TCRdb's copy holds only in-frame clones and misses some; the assay was immunoSEQ multiplex PCR. The sample has approximately 100,000 clones, 60% to 85% seen once; the top ten hold roughly a sixth. The material sequenced was PBMCs. Receptor source: a man in his fifties or sixties in good health and CMV-seropositive. Each CDR3 is given with its conserved first and last residue. The order of the fields is V gene, clone size, J gene, D gene, CDR3 protein, CDR3 DNA. A D gene is named only where the DNA matches it firmly. A row's size may be missing; if present it is once, few, many or a size class.

v_call: TRBV27
clone_size: -
j_call: TRBJ1-2
d_call: TRBD1
cdr3_aa: CASRLGQGGYTF
cdr3_nt: TGTGCCAGCAGACTGGGACAGGGCGGCTACACCTTC

v_call: TRBV5-4
clone_size: -
j_call: TRBJ2-2
d_call: -
cdr3_aa: CASSLGVGSNTGELFF
cdr3_nt: TGTGCCAGCAGCTTAGGGGTAGGGTCGAACACCGGGGAGCTGTTTTTT

v_call: TRBV7-2
clone_size: -
j_call: TRBJ2-7
d_call: -
cdr3_aa: CASSLNQGGAKQYF
cdr3_nt: TGTGCCAGCAGCTTAAACCAAGGAGGGGCCAAGCAGTACTTC

v_call: TRBV29-1
clone_size: -
j_call: TRBJ1-5
d_call: -
cdr3_aa: CSVLFSDQPQHF
cdr3_nt: TGCAGCGTCCTCTTCTCTGATCAGCCCCAGCATTTT

v_call: TRBV4-1
clone_size: -
j_call: TRBJ1-2
d_call: -
cdr3_aa: CASSQVGTVLGYTF
cdr3_nt: TGCGCCAGCAGCCAAGTTGGGACTGTGTTGGGCTACACCTTC

v_call: TRBV15
clone_size: -
j_call: TRBJ2-2
d_call: -
cdr3_aa: CATSREVAGELFF
cdr3_nt: TGTGCCACCAGCAGAGAGGTAGCCGGGGAGCTGTTTTTT

v_call: TRBV15
clone_size: -
j_call: TRBJ1-5
d_call: -
cdr3_aa: CATSRDRSQPQHF
cdr3_nt: TGTGCCACCAGCAGAGATCGGAGTCAGCCCCAGCATTTT

v_call: TRBV12-5
clone_size: -
j_call: TRBJ1-1
d_call: TRBD1
cdr3_aa: CASGNSWDRQNTEAFF
cdr3_nt: TGTGCTAGTGGCAACTCGTGGGACAGGCAGAACACTGAAGCTTTCTTT

v_call: TRBV5-8
clone_size: -
j_call: TRBJ2-7
d_call: TRBD1
cdr3_aa: CASSLEDRGRNEQYF
cdr3_nt: TGTGCCAGCAGCTTGGAGGACAGGGGGAGGAACGAGCAGTACTTC

v_call: TRBV19
clone_size: -
j_call: TRBJ2-1
d_call: -
cdr3_aa: CASSIRGGDNEQFF
cdr3_nt: TGTGCCAGTAGTATAAGGGGCGGGGACAATGAGCAGTTCTTC

v_call: TRBV9
clone_size: -
j_call: TRBJ1-2
d_call: TRBD1
cdr3_aa: CASSVTGTGGVPTTF
cdr3_nt: TGTGCCAGCAGCGTAACCGGGACAGGGGGCGTCCCGACCACCTTC

v_call: TRBV7-9
clone_size: -
j_call: TRBJ1-2
d_call: -
cdr3_aa: CSSSQAGYYGYTF
cdr3_nt: TGTTCCAGCAGCCAAGCGGGGTACTATGGCTACACCTTC

v_call: TRBV6-6
clone_size: -
j_call: TRBJ2-2
d_call: -
cdr3_aa: CASSYGGSTGELFF
cdr3_nt: TGTGCCAGCAGTTACGGGGGCAGCACCGGGGAGCTGTTTTTT

v_call: TRBV5-6
clone_size: -
j_call: TRBJ2-3
d_call: TRBD2
cdr3_aa: CASSLGGGAPDTQYF
cdr3_nt: TGTGCCAGCAGCTTGGGCGGGGGGGCCCCAGATACGCAGTATTTT

v_call: TRBV5-1
clone_size: -
j_call: TRBJ1-1
d_call: -
cdr3_aa: CASSLGTNTEAFF
cdr3_nt: TGCGCCAGCAGCTTGGGTACAAACACTGAAGCTTTCTTT

v_call: TRBV19
clone_size: -
j_call: TRBJ1-5
d_call: -
cdr3_aa: CASSSQDNQPQHF
cdr3_nt: TGTGCCAGTAGTTCCCAGGACAATCAGCCCCAGCATTTT

v_call: TRBV19
clone_size: -
j_call: TRBJ1-4
d_call: TRBD1
cdr3_aa: CASNRDRVSEKLFF
cdr3_nt: TGTGCCAGCAACCGGGACAGGGTTAGTGAAAAACTGTTTTTT

v_call: TRBV7-3
clone_size: many
j_call: TRBJ1-1
d_call: -
cdr3_aa: CASSLTPGAEAFF
cdr3_nt: TGTGCCAGCAGCTTAACGCCAGGCGCTGAAGCTTTCTTT

v_call: TRBV6-1
clone_size: -
j_call: TRBJ1-2
d_call: -
cdr3_aa: CASSEGSYGYTF
cdr3_nt: TGTGCCAGCAGTGAGGGCAGCTATGGCTACACCTTC

v_call: TRBV21-1
clone_size: few
j_call: TRBJ2-7
d_call: -
cdr3_aa: CASSKGDRGYEQYF
cdr3_nt: TGTGCCAGCAGCAAAGGGGACAGGGGGTACGAGCAGTACTTC

v_call: TRBV4-3
clone_size: -
j_call: TRBJ2-5
d_call: TRBD2
cdr3_aa: CASSQDPSGVAQETQYF
cdr3_nt: TGCGCCAGCAGCCAAGACCCTAGCGGGGTAGCCCAAGAGACCCAGTACTTC

v_call: TRBV9
clone_size: -
j_call: TRBJ1-4
d_call: -
cdr3_aa: CASSVGGLNEKLFF
cdr3_nt: TGTGCCAGCAGCGTCGGGGGGCTTAATGAAAAACTGTTTTTT

v_call: TRBV7-6
clone_size: few
j_call: TRBJ1-1
d_call: -
cdr3_aa: CASSSGLNEAFF
cdr3_nt: TGTGCCAGCAGCTCGGGACTTAATGAAGCTTTCTTT

v_call: TRBV7-3
clone_size: -
j_call: TRBJ2-7
d_call: -
cdr3_aa: CASSLLHEQYF
cdr3_nt: TGTGCCAGCAGCCTCCTCCACGAGCAGTACTTC

v_call: TRBV4-1
clone_size: -
j_call: TRBJ2-7
d_call: -
cdr3_aa: CASSLDMARYEQYF
cdr3_nt: TGCGCCAGCAGCCTGGACATGGCCAGGTACGAGCAGTACTTC

v_call: TRBV9
clone_size: -
j_call: TRBJ2-5
d_call: TRBD1
cdr3_aa: CASSVGTGGQETQYF
cdr3_nt: TGTGCCAGCAGCGTGGGGACAGGGGGCCAAGAGACCCAGTACTTC

v_call: TRBV21-1
clone_size: -
j_call: TRBJ1-2
d_call: -
cdr3_aa: CASSNHRLGPFSSNYGYTF
cdr3_nt: TGTGCCAGCAGCAATCACAGGCTTGGGCCCTTCTCATCTAACTATGGCTACACCTTC

v_call: TRBV9
clone_size: -
j_call: TRBJ2-2
d_call: TRBD1
cdr3_aa: CASSVTTGGEVFF
cdr3_nt: TGTGCCAGCAGCGTTACAACAGGGGGAGAGGTGTTTTTT

v_call: TRBV6-5
clone_size: -
j_call: TRBJ1-1
d_call: -
cdr3_aa: CASSNPGLKNTEAFF
cdr3_nt: TGTGCCAGCAGTAACCCGGGACTGAAGAACACTGAAGCTTTCTTT

v_call: TRBV5-1
clone_size: -
j_call: TRBJ2-5
d_call: -
cdr3_aa: CASSSLRDTQETQYF
cdr3_nt: TGCGCCAGCAGCTCGCTAAGGGACACCCAAGAGACCCAGTACTTC

v_call: TRBV5-1
clone_size: -
j_call: TRBJ1-1
d_call: TRBD1
cdr3_aa: CASSQTGLRTEAFF
cdr3_nt: TGCGCCAGCAGTCAGACAGGGTTGAGGACTGAAGCTTTCTTT

v_call: TRBV2
clone_size: -
j_call: TRBJ2-2
d_call: -
cdr3_aa: CASHRDRELFF
cdr3_nt: TGTGCCAGCCACAGGGACAGGGAGCTGTTTTTT

v_call: TRBV9
clone_size: few
j_call: TRBJ2-5
d_call: -
cdr3_aa: CASSAGWTQYF
cdr3_nt: TGTGCCAGCAGCGCAGGATGGACCCAGTACTTC

v_call: TRBV28
clone_size: -
j_call: TRBJ2-1
d_call: TRBD2
cdr3_aa: CASSLLAVYNEQFF
cdr3_nt: TGTGCCAGCAGTTTACTAGCGGTATACAATGAGCAGTTCTTC

v_call: TRBV19
clone_size: -
j_call: TRBJ1-2
d_call: -
cdr3_aa: CASRGADGGNYGYTF
cdr3_nt: TGTGCCAGCCGAGGAGCGGACGGAGGGAACTATGGCTACACCTTC

v_call: TRBV6-5
clone_size: -
j_call: TRBJ2-5
d_call: TRBD2
cdr3_aa: CASSTGTRQETQYF
cdr3_nt: TGTGCCAGCAGTACCGGGACTAGACAAGAGACCCAGTACTTC

v_call: TRBV6-6
clone_size: once
j_call: TRBJ1-2
d_call: -
cdr3_aa: CASSYSEDSAYGYTF
cdr3_nt: TGTGCCAGCAGTTACTCAGAAGACAGCGCCTATGGCTACACCTTC

v_call: TRBV5-4
clone_size: -
j_call: TRBJ2-5
d_call: -
cdr3_aa: CASRMIGGVQETQYF
cdr3_nt: TGTGCCAGCAGAATGATCGGGGGAGTCCAAGAGACCCAGTACTTC

v_call: TRBV11-3
clone_size: -
j_call: TRBJ2-1
d_call: -
cdr3_aa: CASSPESRNNEQFF
cdr3_nt: TGTGCCAGCAGCCCCGAGTCGCGGAACAATGAGCAGTTCTTC

v_call: TRBV10-1
clone_size: -
j_call: TRBJ2-3
d_call: TRBD2
cdr3_aa: CASSEPGAGGSDTQYF
cdr3_nt: TGCGCCAGCAGTGAGCCTGGCGCGGGGGGTTCAGATACGCAGTATTTT

v_call: TRBV5-6
clone_size: -
j_call: TRBJ2-3
d_call: -
cdr3_aa: CASSQGSSTDTQYF
cdr3_nt: TGTGCCAGCAGCCAGGGATCTAGCACAGATACGCAGTATTTT

v_call: TRBV27
clone_size: -
j_call: TRBJ1-6
d_call: -
cdr3_aa: CASMAGWNSPLHF
cdr3_nt: TGTGCCAGCATGGCAGGGTGGAATTCACCCCTCCACTTT

v_call: TRBV2
clone_size: -
j_call: TRBJ2-1
d_call: -
cdr3_aa: CASLGRTPPYNEQFF
cdr3_nt: TGTGCCAGCTTGGGGCGGACCCCCCCCTACAATGAGCAGTTCTTC

v_call: TRBV5-6
clone_size: -
j_call: TRBJ2-1
d_call: TRBD1
cdr3_aa: CASSRDSGYNEQFF
cdr3_nt: TGTGCCAGCAGTCGGGACAGCGGCTACAATGAGCAGTTCTTC

v_call: TRBV6-1
clone_size: -
j_call: TRBJ2-7
d_call: TRBD1
cdr3_aa: CASSEAGTEYEQYF
cdr3_nt: TGTGCCAGCAGTGAAGCGGGGACAGAGTACGAGCAGTACTTC

v_call: TRBV4-1
clone_size: -
j_call: TRBJ2-1
d_call: TRBD1
cdr3_aa: CASSQDRRDRTNNEQFF
cdr3_nt: TGCGCCAGCAGCCAAGATCGCAGGGACAGGACAAACAATGAGCAGTTCTTC

v_call: TRBV9
clone_size: -
j_call: TRBJ1-2
d_call: TRBD1
cdr3_aa: CASSKGQASNYGYTF
cdr3_nt: TGTGCCAGCAGCAAAGGACAGGCCTCTAACTATGGCTACACCTTC

v_call: TRBV9
clone_size: -
j_call: TRBJ1-5
d_call: -
cdr3_aa: CASSVEVRRAQPQHF
cdr3_nt: TGTGCCAGCAGCGTAGAGGTCAGGCGGGCTCAGCCCCAGCATTTT